The clone carrying this T cell receptor beta chain was observed at least ten times. The sample comes from a study of T cells in Graves' hyperthyroidism and ophthalmopathy. Authors of the study amplified TCR beta CDR3 regions from RNA transcripts. Carried out on the TCR CDR3, a first-round RT-PCR used the HTBI primer set. TCRdb re-derived calls from the multiplex PCR reads in MiXCR, one entry per CDR3 protein. The sample contains 250,000 to 300,000 distinct CDR3 sequences, approximately 12% of which appear only once. The CDR3 sequence is 13 residues long. CDR1 and CDR2 (germline): DFQATT, SNEGSKA (reference sequence).

The clonotype was recovered from a woman aged 25 to 39 with Graves' hyperthyroidism that later progressed to Graves' ophthalmopathy. Sequences were obtained from blood. This chain joins TRBV20-1 and TRBJ1-1; D perhaps matches TRBD1 (5 bases). CDR3 coding DNA: TGCAGCGGTGTTGGGACCCTCAACGCTGAAGCTTTCTTT. Translation gives CSGVGTLNAEAFF.